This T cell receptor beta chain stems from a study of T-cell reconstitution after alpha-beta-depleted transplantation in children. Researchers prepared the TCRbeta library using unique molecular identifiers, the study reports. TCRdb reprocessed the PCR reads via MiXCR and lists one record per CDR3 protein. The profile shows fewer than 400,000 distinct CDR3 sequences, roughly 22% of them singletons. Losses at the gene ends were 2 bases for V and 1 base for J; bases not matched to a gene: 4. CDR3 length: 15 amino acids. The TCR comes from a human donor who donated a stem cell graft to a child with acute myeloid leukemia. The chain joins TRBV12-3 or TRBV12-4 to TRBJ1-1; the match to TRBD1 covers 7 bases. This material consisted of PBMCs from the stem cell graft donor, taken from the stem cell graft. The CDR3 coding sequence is TGTGCCAGCAGTTTACAGGGGGGAACGAACACTGAAGCTTTCTTT. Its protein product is CASSLQGGTNTEAFF.